This TCR beta chain was recovered during a study of Ad26.COV2.S vaccination and SARS-CoV-2 variants. CDR1 SNHLY and CDR2 FYNNEI come from the germline V gene. The CDR3 consists of 14 residues. Trimming removed 0 bases at V and 15 bases at J, with 18 bases between. Treatment in this sample: around 19 received Ad26.COV2.S at low or high dose, single or two shots; 5 received placebo; per-sample allocation not given. At day 63 after the first vaccine or placebo injection, samples were drawn. Repertoires were generated with immunoSEQ multiplex PCR, while TCRdb's copy carries only in-frame clones and drops some. In the table there are about 680,000 clones, more than 80% of which are singletons.

Here the sequenced sample was peripheral blood, taken in a trial of Ad26.COV2.S vaccine versus placebo. The clonotype was recovered from a person between 18 and 65 years old who received the Ad26.COV2.S COVID-19 vaccine or a placebo. The chain recombines TRBV2 with TRBJ2-1; possibly TRBD2 for D (6 bases). CDR3 DNA: TGTGCCAGCAGTGAAGCGCTTCCCGGGACTCAAGGGTTCTTC. Its translation is CASSEALPGTQGFF. The full variable domain, completed using reference TRBV2 and TRBJ2-1, is EPEVTQTPSHQVTQMGQEVILRCVPISNHLYFYWYRQILGQKVEFLVSFYNNEISEKSEIFDDQFSVERPDGSNFTLKIRSTKLEDSAMYFCASSEALPGTQGFFGPGTRLTVL.